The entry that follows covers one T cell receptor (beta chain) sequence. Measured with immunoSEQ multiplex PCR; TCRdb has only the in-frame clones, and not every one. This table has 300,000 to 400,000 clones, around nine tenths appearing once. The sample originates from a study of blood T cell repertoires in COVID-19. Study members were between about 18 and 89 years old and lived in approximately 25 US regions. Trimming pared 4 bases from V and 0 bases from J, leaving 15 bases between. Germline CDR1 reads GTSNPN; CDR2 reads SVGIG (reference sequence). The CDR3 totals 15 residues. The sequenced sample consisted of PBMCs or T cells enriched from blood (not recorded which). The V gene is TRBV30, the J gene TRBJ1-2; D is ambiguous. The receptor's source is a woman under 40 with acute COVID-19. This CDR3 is CAWNTPRQANYGYTF. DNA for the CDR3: TGTGCCTGGAATACTCCCCGGCAGGCTAACTATGGCTACACCTTC.